This T cell receptor (beta chain) was sequenced for a study of graft-versus-host responses after intestinal transplantation. Study-level information: Recipients underwent multivisceral, liver-intestinal, or isolated intestinal transplants. Recipients uniformly received anti-thymocyte globulin induction, followed by tacrolimus and steroids for around 3 years.

Study outcomes and limitations: Some patients had graft-donor T cell macrochimerism. In their allografts, the ratios of graft-versus-host to host-versus-graft T cell clones were high.

Germline CDR1 and CDR2: LNHNV and YYDKDF (reference sequence). The CDR3 covers 13 residues. V was clipped by 5 bases and J by 0 bases, with 8 bases between them. To note about this clone: What it binds is unknown.

Assay: immunoSEQ multiplex PCR; the TCRdb copy retains only in-frame clones and omits some. In the table there are about 130,000 clones, 85% to 95% of which are singletons. Sequences were derived from unstimulated CD4+ T cells sorted from spleen or lymph node cells, sampled before intestinal transplant. The receptor comes from a human donor who received an intestinal transplant. The gene calls are TRBV15 and TRBJ2-7; D possibly corresponds to TRBD2 (6 bases). As DNA, the CDR3 is TGTGCCACCAGCGGGGACTTCTCCTACGAGCAGTACTTC. This gives the protein CATSGDFSYEQYF.